This T cell receptor beta chain stems from a study of blood T cells in healthy people across ages. Whole-study findings and limits: Greater diversity and more naive CD4+ cells were seen in long-lived donors than in aged donors.

Through a sample-barcoded 5' primer and a J-beta primer mix, a second PCR was run for roughly 7 to 11 cycles. TCRdb called the 5' RACE reads again in MiXCR, with one record for every CDR3 protein. Among about 900,000 distinct CDR3 sequences listed, 45% to 50% were seen once. This clonotype occurred many times. The antigen remains undetermined. The CDR3 length is 16 residues. Trimming pared 0 bases from V and 9 bases from J, leaving 15 bases between. In germline, CDR1 is SGHAT, CDR2 FQNNGV. Sample: blood. The chain has TRBV11-2 and TRBJ1-6, with D perhaps TRBD1 (6 bases). This TCR derives from a man younger than 45 in good health. Written as DNA, the CDR3 is TGTGCCAGCAGCTTAGATACAGGGTTACCCGGTTCACCCCTCCACTTT. Its protein product is CASSLDTGLPGSPLHF.